One sample yielded the 2 T cell receptor beta chains listed below, sequenced in a study of blood T cell repertoires in COVID-19. The assay was immunoSEQ multiplex PCR, and TCRdb's table has in-frame clones only and misses some. The sample holds about 520,000 clones; 75% to 90% are singletons and the top ten take approximately 2.9%. The sequencing input was peripheral blood. These receptors all come from a human donor in a cohort sampled during active COVID-19.

The chain employs TRBV3-1 (or the pseudogene TRBV3-2) and TRBJ2-3; 10 nucleotides agree with TRBD2. Per germline, CDR1 LGHDT and CDR2 YNNKEL (reference sequence). The J segment lost 3 bases and the V segment lost 4 bases, leaving 10 bases of the junction unmatched. The length of the CDR3 is 17 residues. CDR3: CASSRELAGVETDTQYF. The CDR3 DNA follows: TGTGCCAGCAGCCGAGAGCTAGCGGGAGTTGAGACAGATACGCAGTATTTT.

The chain links TRBV9 to TRBJ1-4; tentative D call: TRBD1 (5 bases). This CDR3 has 15 amino acids. Germline V lookup: CDR1 SGDLS, CDR2 YYNGEE. V lost 0 bases, J lost 5 bases, and 11 bases lay in between. The CDR3 protein is CASSVAGRENEKLFF. In DNA form, the CDR3 reads TGTGCCAGCAGCGTAGCGGGACGGGAGAATGAAAAACTGTTTTTT.